The 21 T cell receptor beta chains listed next were all sequenced from one sample in a study of early T cells in non-severe SARS-CoV-2 infection. TCRdb re-derived calls from the 5' RACE reads in MiXCR, one entry per CDR3 protein. The repertoire has approximately 67,000 distinct CDR3 sequences, approximately 10% of them found once; the top ten carry around 4%. What was sequenced was whole blood. Every receptor here comes from an adult who was a healthcare worker with PCR-confirmed SARS-CoV-2 infection or an uninfected control (not recorded which).

The gene calls are TRBV29-1 and TRBJ2-1; the D gene is possibly TRBD2 (6 bases). V was trimmed by 7 bases and J by 8 bases, leaving 18 bases between them. The CDR3 loop spans 13 amino acids. Germline-derived CDR1 and CDR2 are SQVTM and ANQGSEA. CDR3 sequence reads: CSATGTHRDEQFF. The DNA for the CDR3 is TGCAGCGCCACCGGGACTCATCGCGATGAGCAGTTCTTC.

This clonotype came up a few times. CDR3 coding DNA: TGTGCCAGCAGCTCCCCCAACTTGAAAGAGACCCAGTACTTC. This translates into CASSSPNLKETQYF. The chain uses TRBV7-9 and TRBJ2-5; D unclear. V was trimmed by 4 bases and J by 3 bases, leaving 12 bases between them. There are 14 residues in the CDR3. Germline loops: CDR1 SEHNR, CDR2 FQNEAQ (reference sequence). The full variable domain, rest sourced from reference TRBV7-9 and TRBJ2-5, is DTGVSQNPRHKITKRGQNVTFRCDPISEHNRLYWYRQTLGQGPEFLTYFQNEAQLEKSRLLSDRFSAERPKGSFSTLEIQRTEQGDSAMYLCASSSPNLKETQYFGPGTRLLVL.

This clonotype was observed a few times. The rearrangement uses TRBV29-1 and TRBJ2-1, with 10 positions matching TRBD2. V was pared by 8 bases and J by 4 bases, with 14 bases of the junction left unmatched. The CDR3 covers 16 residues. Germline-derived CDR1 and CDR2 are SQVTM and ANQGSEA. The CDR3 spells CSSRGETSGPYNEQFF. Written as DNA, the CDR3 is TGCAGCTCCCGCGGCGAGACTAGCGGGCCATACAATGAGCAGTTCTTC.

This clonotype was counted at least ten times. This chain uses TRBV5-1 with TRBJ1-1; D perhaps matches TRBD1 (6 bases). The CDR3 spans 16 residues. The germline V gene encodes CDR1 SGHRS and CDR2 YFSETQ. Between the trimmed V and J ends, which lost 6 bases and 1 base, there was a span of 19 bases. The CDR3 here is CASKPAKDRSNTEAFF. The CDR3 nucleotides are TGCGCCAGCAAACCTGCAAAGGACAGATCGAACACTGAAGCTTTCTTT. The full variable domain, with the rest looked up from reference TRBV5-1 and TRBJ1-1, is KAGVTQTPRYLIKTRGQQVTLSCSPISGHRSVSWYQQTPGQGLQFLFEYFSETQRNKGNFPGRFSGRQFSNSRSEMNVSTLELGDSALYLCASKPAKDRSNTEAFFGQGTRLTVV.

The chain recombines TRBV7-9 with TRBJ2-3, with 10 nucleotides matching TRBD2. Germline CDR1 SEHNR, CDR2 FQNEAQ (reference sequence). This CDR3 spans 18 amino acids. Trimming at V came to 2 bases and at J to 0 bases, leaving 8 bases not matched to a gene. The CDR3, as DNA: TGTGCCAGCAGCTTACCCCGTGGTAGCGGGGGGAGCACAGATACGCAGTATTTT. It encodes CASSLPRGSGGSTDTQYF.

This clonotype was counted at least ten times. The CDR3 loop is CASTDGDDYEQYF. CDR3 DNA sequence: TGTGCCAGCACCGATGGAGACGACTACGAGCAGTACTTC. The chain employs TRBV2 and TRBJ2-7; D gene unclear. Germline values: CDR1 SNHLY, CDR2 FYNNEI. The CDR3 contains 13 residues. Deletions cut 7 bases from V and 3 bases from J, with 13 bases between.

The chain has TRBV27 and TRBJ1-2, with D maybe TRBD1 (5 bases). This CDR3 is 15 amino acids long. V was pared by 8 bases and J by 4 bases, with 20 bases between. Germline V lookup: CDR1 MNHEY, CDR2 SMNVEV (reference sequence). CDR3 region: CASSNSLGRGYGYTF. Here the CDR3 DNA reads TGTGCCAGCTCGAATTCCCTGGGTAGGGGCTATGGCTACACCTTC.

This sequence joins TRBV29-1 and TRBJ2-1; no reliable D call. The V end was cut by 3 bases, the J end by 3 bases, with 9 bases between. The CDR3 totals 13 residues. Germline CDR1 SQVTM, CDR2 ANQGSEA. The CDR3 region has the DNA TGCAGCGTTGATAAGGGTTTCTACAATGAGCAGTTCTTC. It encodes CSVDKGFYNEQFF.

This clonotype came up many times. The V and J genes are TRBV6-1 and TRBJ1-1; perhaps TRBD1 as D (5 bases). The germline V gene has CDR1 MNHNS and CDR2 SASEGT. V was pared by 2 bases and J by 1 base, with 8 bases between. The CDR3 covers 14 residues. The CDR3: CASSEWQGNTEAFF. In DNA, the CDR3 is TGTGCCAGCAGTGAATGGCAGGGGAACACTGAAGCTTTCTTT.

This clonotype was recorded at least ten times. The chain uses TRBV29-1 and TRBJ2-7; 8 bases line up with TRBD2. CDR3 size: 13 residues. The germline CDR1 and CDR2 sequences are SQVTM and ANQGSEA. V was pared by 4 bases and J by 4 bases, with 6 bases of the junction left unmatched. In nucleotides, the CDR3 is TGCAGCGTTGTCAGCGGGAGAGCTTACGAGCAGTACTTC. Residues: CSVVSGRAYEQYF.

This clonotype was observed a single time. This sequence joins TRBV20-1 and TRBJ1-3; D is undetermined. Germline CDR1 DFQATT, CDR2 SNEGSKA (reference sequence). Trimming removed 1 base at V and 3 bases at J, with 4 bases between. The CDR3 totals 12 residues. This chain's CDR3 is CSARASGNTIYF. The CDR3 coding sequence is TGCAGTGCTAGAGCGAGTGGAAACACCATATATTTT.

This chain connects TRBV5-1 to TRBJ2-5, with TRBD1 matching 7 bases. J was trimmed by 2 bases and V by 6 bases; bases with no gene match: 4. This CDR3 is built from 13 residues. In germline, CDR1 is SGHRS, CDR2 YFSETQ. The CDR3 region has the DNA TGCGCCAGCATCTCGACAGGGCAAGAGACCCAGTACTTC. Translated: CASISTGQETQYF.

This clonotype appeared a few times. The V call is TRBV29-1, the J call TRBJ2-3, with D possibly being TRBD2 (6 bases). The CDR3 consists of 14 residues. Germline values: CDR1 SQVTM, CDR2 ANQGSEA. The V and J ends lost 4 bases and 1 base respectively, with 12 bases between them. CDR3 nucleotide sequence: TGCAGCGTTGGGCCCCAGCGGGGCACAGATACGCAGTATTTT. Its protein product is CSVGPQRGTDTQYF.

The CDR3 nucleotides are TGCAGTGCTAGATTGGCAGGAACCGCCGAAAGCACAGATACGCAGTATTTT. Protein sequence: CSARLAGTAESTDTQYF. This chain connects TRBV20-1 to TRBJ2-3; D call uncertain. The germline V gene encodes CDR1 DFQATT and CDR2 SNEGSKA (reference sequence). CDR3 length equals 17 residues. V shed 2 bases and J shed 0 bases, with 18 bases lying between them.

This clonotype was observed at least ten times. J is TRBJ1-2 and V is TRBV7-9; D is perhaps TRBD1 (5 bases). Germline V gives CDR1 SEHNR, CDR2 FQNEAQ (reference sequence). The CDR3 covers 15 residues. V was shortened by 4 bases and J by 4 bases, with 16 bases between the two germline ends. CDR3 DNA: TGTGCCAGCAGCTACGGGGCCAAGGCTAGCTATGGCTACACCTTC. It encodes CASSYGAKASYGYTF. Filled out from reference TRBV7-9 and TRBJ1-2, the complete variable domain reads DTGVSQNPRHKITKRGQNVTFRCDPISEHNRLYWYRQTLGQGPEFLTYFQNEAQLEKSRLLSDRFSAERPKGSFSTLEIQRTEQGDSAMYLCASSYGAKASYGYTFGSGTRLTVV.

This chain joins TRBV30 and TRBJ1-2; 7 bases fit TRBD1. V shed 5 bases and J 4 bases; nucleotides not matched to a gene: 10. Germline-derived CDR1 and CDR2 are GTSNPN and SVGIG (reference sequence). This CDR3 has 14 residues. CDR3 sequence (DNA): TGTGCCTGGCTAGGACAGGCCGTGACCTATGGCTACACCTTC. Residues: CAWLGQAVTYGYTF. The whole variable domain, remainder taken from reference TRBV30 and TRBJ1-2, is SQTIHQWPATLVQPVGSPLSLECTVEGTSNPNLYWYRQAAGRGLQLLFYSVGIGQISSEVPQNLSASRPQDRQFILSSKKLLLSDSGFYLCAWLGQAVTYGYTFGSGTRLTVV.

The table lists this clonotype with many counts. The rearrangement links TRBV7-6 to TRBJ2-5; D may be TRBD1 (5 bases). In germline, CDR1 is SGHVS, CDR2 FNYEAQ. The CDR3 runs to 13 residues. The ends were cut back, 5 bases at V and 4 bases at J, with 11 bases in the middle. CDR3: CASSQDIGETQYF. CDR3 sequence (DNA): TGTGCCAGCAGCCAGGACATTGGAGAGACCCAGTACTTC.

At least ten counts were recorded for this clonotype. This rearrangement joins TRBV29-1 to TRBJ1-2; possible D gene TRBD1, 5 bases. The CDR3 extends over 12 amino acids. CDR1 and CDR2 (germline): SQVTM, ANQGSEA. The V gene lost 4 bases and the J gene lost 8 bases, with 14 bases spanning the gap. The CDR3 loop reads CSVGLPRGGYTF. DNA of the CDR3: TGCAGCGTTGGGCTGCCGCGGGGCGGCTACACCTTC.

The sample holds a few counts of this clonotype. This chain uses TRBV4-1 with TRBJ2-7; 8 nucleotides line up with TRBD2. This CDR3 has 15 amino acids. Germline V gene lookup returns CDR1 MGHRA and CDR2 YSYEKL. V was clipped by 0 bases and J by 5 bases; unmatched bases: 6. The DNA of the CDR3 is TGCGCCAGCAGCCAAGAACAGCGGGAGCGCCACGAGCAGTACTTC. Amino acid sequence: CASSQEQRERHEQYF.

This clonotype was observed a few times. The rearrangement links TRBV7-9 to TRBJ2-1; 12 nucleotides line up with TRBD2. The length of the CDR3 is 15 residues. Trimming removed 10 bases from V and 5 bases from J; junction bases left unmatched: 9. The germline gives CDR1 SEHNR, CDR2 FQNEAQ (reference sequence). CDR3: CATRTSGTKNNEQFF. In nucleotides, the CDR3 is TGTGCCACCCGGACTAGCGGGACGAAAAACAATGAGCAGTTCTTC.

The chain employs TRBV30 and TRBJ2-5, with D tentatively TRBD1 (5 bases). Trimming stripped 4 bases from V and 5 bases from J, with 17 bases between. CDR3 length: 14 residues. CDR1 GTSNPN and CDR2 SVGIG come from the germline V gene (reference sequence). The DNA for the CDR3 is TGTGCCTGGAATTTCAGGGTCGCGTCGGAGACCCAGTACTTC. Protein sequence: CAWNFRVASETQYF.